The following is a T cell receptor beta chain sequence with its context. The antigen is not known. The sample comes from a study of T cells in Graves' hyperthyroidism and ophthalmopathy. Overall study: Before treatment of any kind, peripheral blood was taken at initial diagnosis. The study, taken as a whole, reports: Most thyroid clonotypes expanded above 0.001 were also detected in blood. Ophthalmopathy prediction by the model preceded onset by a median approximately 6.1 months.

Clinical symptoms, serum thyroxine and TRAb, thyroid ultrasound and orbital computed tomography together formed the diagnostic basis. Amplification of TCR beta CDR3 regions was performed using RNA transcripts as template. The HTBI primer set served for first-round RT-PCR of the TCR CDR3. TCRdb redid the calling of the multiplex PCR reads with MiXCR, one entry per CDR3 protein. In the table there are approximately 870,000 distinct CDR3 sequences, over 35% of which are singletons. In germline, CDR1 is KGHSY, CDR2 FQNENV. CDR3 length: 15 amino acids. Unmatched junction bases numbered 5, after V lost 3 bases and J lost 2 bases.

This receptor was taken from a man between 18 and 29 years old with Graves' hyperthyroidism. Sequencing was done on a sample of blood. The chain couples TRBV16 to TRBJ1-2; 8 bases are a match to TRBD1. CDR3 residues: CASSHSPGGNYGYTF. CDR3 in DNA: TGTGCCAGCAGCCATTCGCCAGGGGGCAACTATGGCTACACCTTC. The full variable domain, with the rest looked up from reference TRBV16 and TRBJ1-2, is GEEVAQTPKHLVRGEGQKAKLYCAPIKGHSYVFWYQQVLKNEFKFLISFQNENVFDETGMPKERFSAKCLPNSPCSLEIQATKLEDSAVYFCASSHSPGGNYGYTFGSGTRLTVV.